One and the same sample provided the 29 T cell receptor beta chains below, sequenced in a study of blood T cell repertoires in COVID-19. The table came from immunoSEQ multiplex PCR; TCRdb's copy has only in-frame clones and leaves some out. The repertoire includes 250,000 to 300,000 clones, around 84% of them detected once, and around 4.1% sits in the top ten. Source material: PBMCs or T cells enriched from blood (not recorded which). All receptors come from a man between 25 and 39 years old with acute COVID-19.

This sequence joins TRBV14 and TRBJ1-2; D gene ambiguous. The germline V gene has CDR1 SGHDN and CDR2 FVKESK. The V end was cut by 4 bases, the J end by 4 bases, with 16 bases between. This CDR3 region has 15 residues. The CDR3 is CASSPRAGFFYGYTF. As DNA, the CDR3 is TGTGCCAGCAGCCCTCGAGCGGGGTTTTTCTATGGCTACACCTTC.

This clone has a handful of counts. V and J are TRBV28 and TRBJ1-5; no definite D call. Trimming removed 5 bases at V and 4 bases at J, with 6 bases between. CDR3 length equals 12 residues. CDR1 and CDR2 from the germline V gene are MDHEN and SYDVKM. The CDR3 nucleotides read TGTGCCAGCAGTCCCCCGAATCAGCCCCAGCATTTT. Translated, it gives CASSPPNQPQHF.

The gene calls are TRBV10-3 and TRBJ2-3; 8 nucleotides match TRBD2. There are 15 residues in the CDR3. Germline V lookup: CDR1 ENHRY, CDR2 SYGVKD. V lost 2 bases and J lost 1; bases outside the gene matches: 2. CDR3 nucleotide sequence: TGTGCCATCAGTGAGCCAGCGGGAGGCACAGATACGCAGTATTTT. Its protein is CAISEPAGGTDTQYF.

The chain joins TRBV6-5 to TRBJ1-4; 11 bases are a match to TRBD1. The ends lost 4 bases at V and 5 bases at J; junction bases unmatched: 3. The germline V gene has CDR1 MNHEY and CDR2 SVGAGI. This CDR3 region has 15 residues. This CDR3 is CASSWGDRGNEKLFF. CDR3 DNA: TGTGCCAGCAGTTGGGGGGACAGGGGGAATGAAAAACTGTTTTTT.

This clone was observed a single time. J is TRBJ2-6 and V is TRBV5-8; D unclear. Germline values: CDR1 SGHTS, CDR2 YDEGEE. V lost 4 bases and J 0 bases, leaving 8 bases between the germline ends. The CDR3 contains 15 residues. As DNA, the CDR3 is TGTGCCAGCAGCACCACGGGCTCTGGGGCCAACGTCCTGACTTTC. Amino acids: CASSTTGSGANVLTF.

This clone is a singleton in its sample. The V call is TRBV29-1, the J call TRBJ2-1; weak D call: TRBD2 (6 bases). CDR1 is SQVTM, CDR2 ANQGSEA, per germline. The V gene lost 0 bases and the J gene lost 2 bases, with 11 bases spanning the gap. The CDR3 totals 15 residues. The CDR3 DNA is TGCAGCGTTGAAGACGCGGGAATCACCTACAATGAGCAGTTCTTC. This translates into CSVEDAGITYNEQFF.

The chain joins TRBV10-3 to TRBJ2-7; D is perhaps TRBD2 (7 bases). CDR1 and CDR2 from the germline V gene are ENHRY and SYGVKD. The CDR3 is 13 residues long. Trimming removed 5 bases at V and 6 bases at J, with 14 bases between. DNA for the CDR3: TGTGCCATCAGTCCCAAAGGGGGGGGCGAGCAGTACGTC. It codes for CAISPKGGGEQYV.

The rearrangement joins TRBV19 to TRBJ2-1, with 7 bases that match TRBD2. Germline V gives CDR1 LNHDA, CDR2 SQIVND (reference sequence). J gave up 4 bases and V 3 bases, and 3 bases lay outside the gene matches. CDR3 length: 14 amino acids. The CDR3 DNA sequence: TGTGCCAGTAGTATTGGGGGAGGGTACAATGAGCAGTTCTTC. Its protein is CASSIGGGYNEQFF. Variable domain in full (rest from reference TRBV19 and TRBJ2-1): DGGITQSPKYLFRKEGQNVTLSCEQNLNHDAMYWYRQDPGQGLRLIYYSQIVNDFQKGDIAEGYSVSREKKESFPLTVTSAQKNPTAFYLCASSIGGGYNEQFFGPGTRLTVL.

V is TRBV14 and J is TRBJ2-1, with 11 bases lining up with TRBD2. This CDR3 comprises 15 residues. V lost 5 bases, J lost 8 bases, and 8 bases stayed unmatched. CDR1 is SGHDN, CDR2 FVKESK, per germline. CDR3 bases: TGTGCCAGCAGCGATCTAGCGGGAGGATCCCATGAGCAGTTCTTC. This gives the protein CASSDLAGGSHEQFF. Drawing the rest from reference TRBV14 and TRBJ2-1, the complete variable domain is EAGVTQFPSHSVIEKGQTVTLRCDPISGHDNLYWYRRVMGKEIKFLLHFVKESKQDESGMPNNRFLAERTGGTYSTLKVQPAELEDSGVYFCASSDLAGGSHEQFFGPGTRLTVL.

This clone was counted a few times. The gene calls are TRBV9 and TRBJ2-1, with TRBD1 matching over 9 bases. The CDR3 consists of 15 residues. The V gene end was trimmed by 3 bases and the J gene end by 2 bases; junction bases not matched to a gene: 3. Germline V gives CDR1 SGDLS, CDR2 YYNGEE. This CDR3 is CASSGGQGTYNEQFF. The CDR3 DNA reads as TGTGCCAGCAGCGGAGGACAGGGGACCTACAATGAGCAGTTCTTC.

The chain is built from TRBV30 and TRBJ2-1; D gene uncertain. CDR3 length: 13 amino acids. V was cut by 2 bases and J by 9 bases, with 14 bases left in between. Per germline, CDR1 GTSNPN and CDR2 SVGIG (reference sequence). In nucleotides, the CDR3 is TGTGCCTGGAGTTGGGTCCTAGTTAGTGAGCAGTTCTTC. It codes for CAWSWVLVSEQFF.

Remarks on this clone: The same CDR3 arises from other DNA sequences in this sample as well. The V gene is TRBV28, the J gene TRBJ1-5; D unresolved. Germline CDR1 is MDHEN and CDR2 is SYDVKM. The CDR3 is 12 residues long. Trimming shortened V by 4 bases and J by 7 bases, and 8 bases separated the two germline ends. CDR3 loop: CASSSLGQPQHF. The CDR3 DNA sequence: TGTGCCAGCAGTTCCTTGGGCCAGCCCCAGCATTTT.

The rearrangement joins TRBV5-1 to TRBJ2-1, with D maybe TRBD1 (8 bases). V was shortened by 4 bases and J by 0 bases, with 17 bases between the two germline ends. CDR1 SGHRS and CDR2 YFSETQ come from the germline V gene. The CDR3 sequence is 17 residues long. CDR3 region: CASSGGQGGNSYNEQFF. CDR3 nucleotide sequence: TGCGCCAGCAGCGGCGGACAGGGAGGGAACTCCTACAATGAGCAGTTCTTC.

Concerning this clone: Other DNA sequences in the sample encode the same CDR3. The gene calls are TRBV6-4 and TRBJ1-1; D possibly corresponds to TRBD1 (5 bases). Between the trimmed V and J ends, which lost 6 bases and 1 base, there was a span of 9 bases. This CDR3 has 13 amino acids. Looked up from germline, CDR1 is MRHNA and CDR2 is SNTAGT. The CDR3 DNA sequence: TGTGCCAGCAGCCGACAGCCGAACACTGAAGCTTTCTTT. Translation: CASSRQPNTEAFF.

This chain joins TRBV11-2 and TRBJ2-1; 9 nucleotides line up with TRBD2. J was trimmed by 7 bases and V by 1 base; bases with no gene match: 8. The CDR3 covers 16 residues. The germline CDR1 and CDR2 sequences are SGHAT and FQNNGV. The CDR3 is CASSLGPGGGANEQFF. CDR3 coding DNA: TGTGCCAGCAGCTTAGGACCCGGCGGGGGGGCTAATGAGCAGTTCTTC. The variable domain in full, completed from reference TRBV11-2 and TRBJ2-1, reads EAGVAQSPRYKIIEKRQSVAFWCNPISGHATLYWYQQILGQGPKLLIQFQNNGVVDDSQLPKDRFSAERLKGVDSTLKIQPAKLEDSAVYLCASSLGPGGGANEQFFGPGTRLTVL.

This chain joins TRBV9 and TRBJ1-5; D not certain. Germline V lookup: CDR1 SGDLS, CDR2 YYNGEE. The CDR3 loop spans 14 amino acids. Deletions cut 1 base from V and 3 bases from J, with 8 bases between. The CDR3 region has the DNA TGTGCCAGCAGCGTAAGCGGGCTCAATCAGCCCCAGCATTTT. Residues: CASSVSGLNQPQHF.

The gene calls are TRBV29-1 and TRBJ1-5; 8 bases map to TRBD1. Germline V gives CDR1 SQVTM, CDR2 ANQGSEA. With 4 bases clipped from V and 2 bases from J, the junction kept 13 bases outside the gene matches. The CDR3 is made up of 17 amino acids. CDR3 sequence: CSVAQGAGGEGNQPQHF. The CDR3 DNA reads as TGCAGCGTTGCTCAAGGGGCAGGGGGCGAGGGCAATCAGCCCCAGCATTTT.

The V call is TRBV7-8, the J call TRBJ2-7, with 9 bases lining up with TRBD2. Losses at the gene ends were 4 bases for V and 6 bases for J; bases not matched to a gene: 7. The CDR3 is 14 residues long. Germline assignment: CDR1 SGHVS and CDR2 FQNEAQ. The CDR3 DNA follows: TGTGCCAGCAGCTCCGAGGTTAGCGGGAGCGAGCAGTACGTC. Translated, it gives CASSSEVSGSEQYV.

This clone turned up a few times. The chain joins TRBV28 to TRBJ2-7; TRBD1 is a possible D gene (6 bases). Trimming removed 4 bases from V and 12 bases from J, with 19 bases in between. CDR3 length: 13 amino acids. Germline CDR1 and CDR2: MDHEN and SYDVKM. The CDR3 is CASSSHPTGQWYV. The CDR3 DNA sequence: TGTGCCAGCAGTTCTCATCCCACCGGACAGTGGTACGTC.

In this sample, this clone turned up once. This chain connects TRBV29-1 to TRBJ2-2, with 8 bases matching TRBD1. The V and J ends lost 6 bases and 4 bases, in that order; junction bases with no gene match: 4. The CDR3 consists of 13 residues. CDR1 and CDR2 from the germline V gene are SQVTM and ANQGSEA. CDR3 sequence (DNA): TGCAGCGTCGGACAGGGATTCACCGGGGAGCTGTTTTTT. It translates to CSVGQGFTGELFF.

V usage is TRBV27 and J usage is TRBJ1-6; the D gene is possibly TRBD1 (5 bases). With 6 bases removed from V and 9 bases from J, the gap between germline ends came to 12 bases. Germline V gene lookup returns CDR1 MNHEY and CDR2 SMNVEV (reference sequence). The CDR3 is made up of 13 amino acids. CDR3 amino acids: CASSGHRGSPLHF. The CDR3 nucleotides read TGTGCCAGCAGCGGCCATAGGGGTTCACCCCTCCACTTT.

CDR3 protein: CASSHQRLAETQYF. DNA of the CDR3: TGTGCCAGCAGTCACCAAAGACTAGCGGAGACCCAGTACTTC. The V and J genes are TRBV6-2 or TRBV6-3 and TRBJ2-5, with 8 bases fitting TRBD2. Unmatched junction bases numbered 7, after V lost 5 bases and J lost 5 bases. The CDR3 is 14 amino acids. Germline V lookup: CDR1 MNHEY, CDR2 SVGEGT.

V and J are TRBV30 and TRBJ2-3, with 8 bases lining up with TRBD2. Per germline, CDR1 GTSNPN and CDR2 SVGIG (reference sequence). The CDR3 is made up of 11 amino acids. Trimming took 7 bases from V and 8 from J; bases not matched to a gene: 5. The CDR3 coding sequence is TGTGCCTACTCGGGAGGGAGTACGCAGTATTTT. It encodes CAYSGGSTQYF.

The chain is built from TRBV18 and TRBJ2-7; the D gene is possibly TRBD1 (6 bases). CDR3 length: 13 residues. V was trimmed by 6 bases and J by 5 bases, leaving 14 bases between them. The germline CDR1 and CDR2 sequences are KGHSH and LQKENI. The CDR3, as DNA: TGTGCCAGCTCTCCCGGGACAACCAACGAGCAGTACGTC. It yields the protein CASSPGTTNEQYV.

The chain recombines TRBV6-5 with TRBJ2-1, with 9 bases matching TRBD2. The CDR3 covers 15 residues. CDR1 MNHEY and CDR2 SVGAGI come from the germline V gene. The ends lost 6 bases at V and 4 bases at J; junction bases unmatched: 7. The CDR3 is CASSPREGSYNEQFF. CDR3 bases: TGTGCCAGCAGCCCGCGGGAGGGATCTTACAATGAGCAGTTCTTC.

This clone was seen a handful of times. The chain uses TRBV7-9 and TRBJ2-4; possible D gene TRBD2, 5 bases. V lost 2 bases and J 6 bases, leaving 17 bases between the germline ends. This CDR3 region has 16 residues. Germline V gene lookup returns CDR1 SEHNR and CDR2 FQNEAQ (reference sequence). The DNA for the CDR3 is TGTGCCAGCAGCTTAATTCGACCCGGGATCGGAAACATTCAGTACTTC. Translating gives CASSLIRPGIGNIQYF.

The chain links TRBV5-4 to TRBJ2-1; D is perhaps TRBD2 (6 bases). V dropped 0 bases and J dropped 10 bases, with 14 bases sitting between them. This CDR3 contains 14 residues. Germline V gene sequence: CDR1 SGHNT, CDR2 YYREEE (reference sequence). In DNA form, the CDR3 reads TGTGCCAGCAGCTTGGGCAGTACGGGGGAGGAGCAGTTCTTC. Translation gives CASSLGSTGEEQFF.

The chain uses TRBV3-1 (or the pseudogene TRBV3-2) and TRBJ1-5, with 7 nucleotides matching TRBD1. With 5 bases clipped from V and 11 bases from J, the junction kept 6 bases outside the gene matches. The V gene's germline CDR1 is LGHDT and CDR2 YNNKEL (reference sequence). The CDR3 is 12 amino acids. The CDR3 nucleotides read TGTGCCAGCAGCACTAGACAGGGAGCCCAGCATTTT. Residues: CASSTRQGAQHF.

This chain uses TRBV20-1 with TRBJ1-2; 7 nucleotides line up with TRBD1. This CDR3 contains 13 residues. Looked up from germline, CDR1 is DFQATT and CDR2 is SNEGSKA (reference sequence). The J segment lost 6 bases and the V segment lost 3 bases, leaving 7 bases of the junction unmatched. This chain's CDR3 is CSASRGQSDGYTF. In DNA form, the CDR3 reads TGCAGTGCTAGTAGGGGACAGTCGGATGGCTACACCTTC.